Below are 16 T cell receptor beta chains sequenced from a single sample in a study of blood T cells in healthy people across ages. A second PCR of roughly 7 to 11 cycles used a sample-barcoded 5' primer and a J-beta primer mix. One entry per CDR3 protein, called by TCRdb with MiXCR from the 5' RACE reads. Of about 780,000 distinct CDR3 sequences listed, about a quarter are singletons. These data are also associated with another study on T cells of mothers and their children.

The sample taken for sequencing was blood. The receptors were sampled from a boy between 5 and 17 years old in good health.

The chain carries TRBV11-2 and TRBJ2-5; 9 bases are a match to TRBD2. TRBJ2-1 matches the DNA end more closely, so the J call is doubtful. In germline, CDR1 is SGHAT, CDR2 FQNNGV. CDR3 size: 16 residues. CDR3 bases: TGTGCCAGCAGCTTAAGTGGCGGGGGGGCGAACAATGAGCAGTTCTTC. This sequence encodes CASSLSGGGANNEQFF.

The V call is TRBV6-4, the J call TRBJ1-4; 7 bases fit TRBD1. Germline V gene sequence: CDR1 MRHNA, CDR2 SNTAGT. V was clipped by 4 bases and J by 7 bases; unmatched bases: 9. CDR3 length: 15 amino acids. The CDR3 sequence is CASSVRTGSSEKLFF. CDR3 DNA sequence: TGTGCCAGCAGTGTCCGGACAGGTTCAAGTGAAAAACTGTTTTTT.

The chain has TRBV2 and TRBJ2-5; D is possibly TRBD2 (6 bases). Near its end, the DNA agrees better with TRBJ2-7, so the J call may be wrong. The length of the CDR3 is 14 residues. CDR1 is SNHLY, CDR2 FYNNEI, per germline. The CDR3 loop is CASSEKGGPYEQYF. The CDR3 region has the DNA TGTGCCAGCAGTGAAAAGGGAGGTCCCTACGAGCAGTACTTC.

This clonotype was observed a few times. The chain combines TRBV12-5 with TRBJ1-1; D is ambiguous. The CDR3 is 11 residues long. Germline V gene sequence: CDR1 LGHNT, CDR2 FRNRAP. V dropped 2 bases and J dropped 12 bases, with 10 bases sitting between them. As DNA, the CDR3 is TGTGCTAGTGGTTTGTCGGTTACGCCTTTCTTT. Protein sequence: CASGLSVTPFF.

The chain is built from TRBV10-3 and TRBJ1-3; unclear D gene. This CDR3 is 13 amino acids long. Germline CDR1 is ENHRY and CDR2 is SYGVKD. The V and J ends lost 6 bases and 1 base respectively, with 7 bases between them. The CDR3 sequence is CAISLGSGNTIYF. CDR3 DNA sequence: TGTGCCATCAGCCTGGGGTCTGGAAACACCATATATTTT.

CDR3 DNA: TGTGCCTGGAGTGTGGGGGGGCAGAATGAAAAACTGTTTTTT. Translating gives CAWSVGGQNEKLFF. V usage is TRBV30 and J usage is TRBJ1-4, with D tentatively TRBD1 (6 bases). Germline lookup yields CDR1 GTSNPN and CDR2 SVGIG (reference sequence). The CDR3 length is 14 residues. V lost 0 bases and J 5 bases, leaving 10 bases between the germline ends.

This sequence joins TRBV28 and TRBJ2-5; 9 bases match TRBD2. Per the germline V gene, CDR1 is MDHEN and CDR2 is SYDVKM. The CDR3 has 15 amino acids. Trimming removed 0 bases from V and 5 bases from J; junction bases left unmatched: 4. The CDR3: CASSLWRGGPETQYF. The CDR3 DNA reads TGTGCCAGCAGTTTATGGCGGGGGGGCCCGGAGACCCAGTACTTC.

This clonotype showed up just a few times. The gene calls are TRBV29-1 and TRBJ2-5, with 7 bases fitting TRBD1. The J call could be wrong; TRBJ2-1 is a better fit for the DNA end. The CDR3 runs 15 residues. Germline CDR1 reads SQVTM; CDR2 reads ANQGSEA. The CDR3 DNA reads TGCAGCGTTGATTTGGGACAGATAATGGTCAATGAGCAGTTCTTC. Translating gives CSVDLGQIMVNEQFF.

V and J are TRBV18 and TRBJ2-1; D perhaps matches TRBD1 (7 bases). The CDR3 contains 16 residues. Germline values: CDR1 KGHSH, CDR2 LQKENI. V dropped 3 bases and J dropped 1 base, with 13 bases sitting between them. The CDR3 here is CASSPRGAGSYNEQFF. The CDR3 DNA reads TGTGCCAGCTCACCCAGGGGGGCGGGGTCCTACAATGAGCAGTTCTTC. Combining the CDR3 with reference TRBV18 and TRBJ2-1 gives the whole variable domain NAGVMQNPRHLVRRRGQEARLRCSPMKGHSHVYWYRQLPEEGLKFMVYLQKENIIDESGMPKERFSAEFPKEGPSILRIQQVVRGDSAAYFCASSPRGAGSYNEQFFGPGTRLTVL.

The rearrangement uses TRBV7-8 and TRBJ2-7; TRBD1 matches 8 bases. V shed 4 bases and J 5 bases; nucleotides not matched to a gene: 4. The CDR3 consists of 13 residues. Germline V lookup: CDR1 SGHVS, CDR2 FQNEAQ. The CDR3 reads CASSSYRGNEQYF. CDR3 bases: TGTGCCAGCAGCTCCTACAGGGGGAACGAGCAGTACTTC. Combining the CDR3 with reference TRBV7-8 and TRBJ2-7 gives the whole variable domain GAGVSQSPRYKVAKRGQDVALRCDPISGHVSLFWYQQALGQGPEFLTYFQNEAQLDKSGLPSDRFFAERPEGSVSTLKIQRTQQEDSAVYLCASSSYRGNEQYFGPGTRLTVT.

This chain connects TRBV5-6 to TRBJ1-4; no clear D. CDR1 and CDR2 from the germline V gene are SGHDT and YYEEEE. Trimming took off 0 bases at V and 10 bases at J, with 10 bases between the two ends. The CDR3 length is 13 residues. CDR3 region: CASSLAPPGKLFF. For the CDR3, the DNA is TGTGCCAGCAGCTTGGCACCACCCGGAAAACTGTTTTTT. The variable domain in full, completed from reference TRBV5-6 and TRBJ1-4, reads DAGVTQSPTHLIKTRGQQVTLRCSPKSGHDTVSWYQQALGQGPQFIFQYYEEEERQRGNFPDRFSGHQFPNYSSELNVNALLLGDSALYLCASSLAPPGKLFFGSGTQLSVL.

This clonotype was counted only a few times. V is TRBV29-1 and J is TRBJ2-2; D is perhaps TRBD2 (6 bases). The CDR3 contains 15 residues. Trimming removed 6 bases at V and 0 bases at J, with 14 bases between. Germline values: CDR1 SQVTM, CDR2 ANQGSEA. This chain's CDR3 is CSVDPGDSNTGELFF. CDR3 sequence (DNA): TGCAGCGTCGACCCCGGGGACTCGAACACCGGGGAGCTGTTTTTT.

V usage is TRBV5-1 and J usage is TRBJ2-4; possible D gene TRBD2, 6 bases. Trimming pared 1 base from V and 3 bases from J, leaving 17 bases between. Germline assignment: CDR1 SGHRS and CDR2 YFSETQ. This CDR3 region has 17 residues. The CDR3: CASSLYSSGVDKNIQYF. CDR3 DNA sequence: TGCGCCAGCAGCTTGTATAGTTCGGGGGTGGACAAAAACATTCAGTACTTC.

This clonotype was counted between two and nine times. The rearrangement joins TRBV7-9 to TRBJ1-5; D is possibly TRBD1 (5 bases). CDR1 is SEHNR, CDR2 FQNEAQ, per germline (reference sequence). V was clipped by 8 bases and J by 4 bases, with 12 bases between them. The CDR3 contains 13 residues. The CDR3 DNA follows: TGTGCCAGCGGGAGGGGCCCTAATCAGCCCCAGCATTTT. This gives the protein CASGRGPNQPQHF.

The chain employs TRBV20-1 and TRBJ1-1, with 10 bases aligning to TRBD1. Per germline, CDR1 DFQATT and CDR2 SNEGSKA (reference sequence). J lost 0 bases, V lost 3 bases, and 4 bases had no gene match. The CDR3 covers 15 residues. CDR3 bases: TGCAGTGCTAGGGACAGGGGGGCCATGAACACTGAAGCTTTCTTT. Translated, it gives CSARDRGAMNTEAFF.

This sequence joins TRBV7-3 and TRBJ2-7; possible D gene TRBD2, 7 bases. Germline-derived CDR1 and CDR2 are SGHTA and FQGTGA. Trimming took 3 bases from V and 7 from J, leaving 13 bases between them. This CDR3 has 13 residues. The CDR3 loop reads CASSLGGLAEQYF. CDR3 nucleotide sequence: TGTGCCAGCAGCTTGGGGGGGCTGGCAGAGCAGTACTTC.